Included here is one TCR beta chain sequence, with context. Its antigen is not identified. These data come from a study of T cells in Graves' hyperthyroidism and ophthalmopathy. Stable Graves' hyperthyroidism denoted no ophthalmopathy progression over 18 months. The investigators amplified TCR beta CDR3 regions from RNA transcripts. The study used the HTBI primer set for a first-round RT-PCR of the TCR CDR3. TCRdb called the multiplex PCR reads again in MiXCR, with one record for every CDR3 protein. The sample lists a few hundred thousand distinct CDR3 sequences; approximately 18% were seen once. Germline CDR1 and CDR2: SQVTM and ANQGSEA. This CDR3 is 11 amino acids long. Study-level results: Blood also held most thyroid clonotypes expanded beyond 0.001.

V usage is TRBV29-1 and J usage is TRBJ1-2; D is unresolved. The sequence derives from a woman in her 50s with Graves' hyperthyroidism. Sequencing used blood. This CDR3 is CSGATNYGYTF. The CDR3 region has the DNA TGCTCAGGAGCCACTAACTATGGCTACACCTTC. Drawing the rest from reference TRBV29-1 and TRBJ1-2, the complete variable domain is SAVISQKPSRDICQRGTSLTIQCQVDSQVTMMFWYRQQPGQSLTLIATANQGSEATYESGFVIDKFPISRPNLTFSTLTVSNMSPEDSSIYLCSGATNYGYTFGSGTRLTVV.